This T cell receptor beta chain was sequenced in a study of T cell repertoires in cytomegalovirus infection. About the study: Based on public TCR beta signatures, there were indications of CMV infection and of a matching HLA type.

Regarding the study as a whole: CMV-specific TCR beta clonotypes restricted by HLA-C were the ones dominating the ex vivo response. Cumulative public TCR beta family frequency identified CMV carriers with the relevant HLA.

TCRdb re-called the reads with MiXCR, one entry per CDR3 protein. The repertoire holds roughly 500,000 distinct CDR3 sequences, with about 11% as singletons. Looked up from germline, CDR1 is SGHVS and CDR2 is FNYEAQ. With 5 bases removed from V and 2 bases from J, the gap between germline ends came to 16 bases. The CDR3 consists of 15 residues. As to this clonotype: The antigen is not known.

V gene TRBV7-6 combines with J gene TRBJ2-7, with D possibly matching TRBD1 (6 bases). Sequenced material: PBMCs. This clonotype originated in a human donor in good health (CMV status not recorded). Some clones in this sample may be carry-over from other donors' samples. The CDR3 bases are TGTGCCAGCAGCCGATCCTTGGACAGAGCCTACGAGCAGTACTTC. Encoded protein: CASSRSLDRAYEQYF.